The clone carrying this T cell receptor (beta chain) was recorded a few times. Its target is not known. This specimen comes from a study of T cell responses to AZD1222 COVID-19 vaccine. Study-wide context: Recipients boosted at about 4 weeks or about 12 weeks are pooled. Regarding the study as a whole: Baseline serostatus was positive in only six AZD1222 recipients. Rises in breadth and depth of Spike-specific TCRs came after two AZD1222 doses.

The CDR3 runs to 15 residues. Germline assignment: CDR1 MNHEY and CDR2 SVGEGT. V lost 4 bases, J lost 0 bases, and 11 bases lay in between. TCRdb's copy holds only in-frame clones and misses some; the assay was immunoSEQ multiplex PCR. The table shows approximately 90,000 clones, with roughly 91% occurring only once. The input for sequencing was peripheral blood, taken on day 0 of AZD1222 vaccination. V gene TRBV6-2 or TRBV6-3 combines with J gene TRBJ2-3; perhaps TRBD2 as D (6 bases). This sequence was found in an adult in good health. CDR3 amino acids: CASSSDYPSTDTQYF. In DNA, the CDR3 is TGTGCCAGCAGTTCGGACTACCCAAGCACAGATACGCAGTATTTT.